These 20 T cell receptor beta chains share one sample of origin, sequenced in a study of blood T cells in healthy people across ages. It was with a sample-barcoded 5' primer and a J-beta primer mix that a second PCR of roughly 7 to 12 cycles was run. TCRdb fed the 5' RACE reads into MiXCR, producing one record per CDR3 protein. Among around 600,000 distinct CDR3 sequences listed, more than 45% were seen once. The sequenced sample consisted of blood. These TCRs come from a man older than 75 in good health.

The J gene is TRBJ2-3, the V gene TRBV2, with 11 nucleotides matching TRBD2. V lost 6 bases to trimming and J lost 6 bases; unmatched junction nucleotides: 8. Germline loops: CDR1 SNHLY, CDR2 FYNNEI. The length of the CDR3 is 15 residues. The CDR3 region is CASSGRLAGIDTQYF. In DNA form, the CDR3 reads TGTGCCAGCAGCGGGAGACTAGCGGGGATCGATACGCAGTATTTT. Filled out from reference TRBV2 and TRBJ2-3, the complete variable domain reads EPEVTQTPSHQVTQMGQEVILRCVPISNHLYFYWYRQILGQKVEFLVSFYNNEISEKSEIFDDQFSVERPDGSNFTLKIRSTKLEDSAMYFCASSGRLAGIDTQYFGPGTRLTVL.

The chain carries TRBV20-1 and TRBJ2-1; a weak D match, TRBD1 (5 bases). The CDR3 covers 11 residues. With 6 bases removed from V and 4 bases from J, the gap between germline ends came to 7 bases. CDR1 is DFQATT, CDR2 SNEGSKA, per germline (reference sequence). CDR3 sequence: CSAGDYNEQFF. The CDR3, as DNA: TGCAGTGCAGGGGATTACAATGAGCAGTTCTTC.

This clonotype has just one count. V usage is TRBV20-1 and J usage is TRBJ2-7; 16 bases are shared with TRBD2. The CDR3 has 16 residues. The germline gives CDR1 DFQATT, CDR2 SNEGSKA (reference sequence). The junction had 5 bases not matched to a gene; V was cut back by 6 bases and J by 0 bases. In nucleotides, the CDR3 is TGCAGTGCGGCGGGGACTAGCGGGAGGGTCTCCTACGAGCAGTACTTC. It codes for CSAAGTSGRVSYEQYF.

The chain has TRBV27 and TRBJ1-2, with D tentatively TRBD1 (5 bases). V gave up 3 bases and J gave up 2 bases, with 13 bases separating them. The CDR3 runs 15 residues. CDR1 is MNHEY, CDR2 SMNVEV, per germline (reference sequence). The CDR3 loop reads CASSFLGEGNYGYTF. As DNA, the CDR3 is TGTGCCAGCAGTTTCCTCGGGGAGGGGAACTATGGCTACACCTTC.

This clonotype was counted only a few times. The chain recombines TRBV4-3 with TRBJ2-1; a weak D match, TRBD2 (6 bases). The length of the CDR3 is 18 residues. The V gene lost 0 bases and the J gene lost 2 bases, with 17 bases spanning the gap. CDR1 and CDR2 from the germline V gene are LGHNA and YSLEER. The CDR3 reads CASSQDTPQRTTYNEQFF. The CDR3 region has the DNA TGCGCCAGCAGCCAAGATACCCCCCAGCGGACTACCTACAATGAGCAGTTCTTC.

The CDR3 DNA reads TGCAGTGTTCGGCGGGCAGCCTACGAGCAGTACTTC. Protein product: CSVRRAAYEQYF. The chain combines TRBV20-1 with TRBJ2-7, with D maybe TRBD2 (5 bases). Germline lookup yields CDR1 DFQATT and CDR2 SNEGSKA (reference sequence). CDR3 length: 12 residues. V shed 7 bases and J shed 2 bases, with 12 bases lying between them.

The chain couples TRBV7-8 to TRBJ2-1; 9 bases are shared with TRBD2. CDR3 size: 18 residues. The V gene's germline CDR1 is SGHVS and CDR2 FQNEAQ. V was pared by 0 bases and J by 1 base, with 7 bases of the junction left unmatched. CDR3 in amino acids: CASSLALPLAGSYNEQFF. Written as DNA, the CDR3 is TGTGCCAGCAGCTTAGCGCTCCCACTAGCGGGTTCCTACAATGAGCAGTTCTTC.

This clonotype was seen only once. The chain carries TRBV9 and TRBJ2-6; D is undetermined. V was trimmed by 1 base and J by 0 bases, leaving 8 bases between them. This CDR3 has 16 amino acids. CDR1 SGDLS and CDR2 YYNGEE come from the germline V gene. The CDR3, as DNA: TGTGCCAGCAGCGTATTTCCGAACTCTGGGGCCAACGTCCTGACTTTC. It translates to CASSVFPNSGANVLTF.

The sample holds a few counts of this clonotype. The chain carries TRBV10-3 and TRBJ2-3; D call uncertain. The CDR3 runs 15 residues. The germline V gene encodes CDR1 ENHRY and CDR2 SYGVKD. Trimming stripped 3 bases from V and 0 bases from J, with 10 bases between. The CDR3 bases are TGTGCCATCAGTGATCCGACACCTAGCACAGATACGCAGTATTTT. It specifies CAISDPTPSTDTQYF.

The V call is TRBV10-3, the J call TRBJ2-2; 9 nucleotides agree with TRBD1. This CDR3 has 13 amino acids. CDR1 is ENHRY, CDR2 SYGVKD, per germline. Germline trimming cut 7 bases from V and 4 bases from J; bases unmatched to any gene: 1. The CDR3 protein is CAIKGQGTGELFF. The CDR3 DNA is TGTGCCATCAAGGGACAGGGCACCGGGGAGCTGTTTTTT.

The rearrangement joins TRBV29-1 to TRBJ1-1; TRBD1 agrees at 9 bases. The CDR3 runs to 13 residues. After removal of 7 bases from V and 4 bases from J, the junction contained 7 bases not matched to a gene. Germline V gives CDR1 SQVTM, CDR2 ANQGSEA. The CDR3 coding sequence is TGCAGCGCCGGAGGACAGGGGACCACTGAAGCTTTCTTT. This codes for CSAGGQGTTEAFF.

The chain links TRBV6-2 or TRBV6-3 to TRBJ2-6, with D maybe TRBD2 (5 bases). From germline, CDR1 is MNHEY and CDR2 SVGEGT. The CDR3 runs 17 residues. V lost 6 bases to trimming and J lost 0 bases, with 15 bases between them. This CDR3 reads CASSSHPGGSGANVLTF. The DNA for the CDR3 is TGTGCCAGCAGCTCCCACCCCGGAGGCTCTGGGGCCAACGTCCTGACTTTC.

The genes are TRBV2 and TRBJ1-1; possible D gene TRBD1, 5 bases. The germline V and J ends were trimmed by 1 base and 6 bases, with 15 bases remaining between them. CDR3 length: 15 amino acids. Germline V gives CDR1 SNHLY, CDR2 FYNNEI. The chain's CDR3 is CASSEGVGLGPEAFF. DNA of the CDR3: TGTGCCAGCAGTGAAGGGGTAGGGTTGGGACCTGAAGCTTTCTTT.

The V and J genes are TRBV7-2 and TRBJ2-5; the D is unclear. Germline lookup yields CDR1 SGHTA and CDR2 FQGNSA. The CDR3 runs 14 residues. Trimming took off 2 bases at V and 2 bases at J, with 9 bases between the two ends. The CDR3 loop reads CASSLQKTQETQYF. The CDR3 bases are TGTGCCAGCAGCTTACAGAAGACGCAAGAGACCCAGTACTTC.

This clonotype was seen a few times. This chain links TRBV5-1 with TRBJ2-1, with 12 bases matching TRBD1. The V segment lost 4 bases and the J segment 10 bases; nucleotides outside the gene matches: 9. This CDR3 has 15 amino acids. CDR1 is SGHRS and CDR2 is YFSETQ in the germline V gene. CDR3 residues: CASSPGQGAIGEQFF. The CDR3 DNA reads TGCGCCAGCAGCCCGGGACAGGGGGCAATAGGCGAGCAGTTCTTC.

The rearrangement uses TRBV6-6 and TRBJ1-3; D call uncertain. The CDR3 runs 13 residues. Per germline, CDR1 MNHNY and CDR2 SVGAGI (reference sequence). The V end was cut by 6 bases, the J end by 0 bases, with 6 bases between. CDR3 sequence: CASRRNSGNTIYF. For the CDR3, the DNA is TGTGCCAGCAGACGCAACTCTGGAAACACCATATATTTT.

The chain carries TRBV29-1 and TRBJ2-3; 7 bases match TRBD2. CDR1 and CDR2 (germline): SQVTM, ANQGSEA. The CDR3 is 14 amino acids. J gave up 1 base and V 4 bases, and 5 bases lay outside the gene matches. This chain's CDR3 is CSVAGRGGTDTQYF. The CDR3 nucleotides read TGCAGCGTTGCGGGGAGGGGAGGCACAGATACGCAGTATTTT.

This clonotype was seen just once. V is TRBV25-1 and J is TRBJ2-7; possibly TRBD2 for D (7 bases). This CDR3 is built from 13 residues. Trimming took off 8 bases at V and 0 bases at J, with 11 bases between the two ends. Germline V gene data show CDR1 as MGHDK and CDR2 as SYGVNS. CDR3 in amino acids: CASLGGPSYEQYF. As DNA, the CDR3 is TGTGCCAGCCTCGGGGGGCCCTCCTACGAGCAGTACTTC.

This clonotype showed up just a few times. This rearrangement joins TRBV20-1 to TRBJ2-1; 9 bases match TRBD1. J lost 7 bases, V lost 5 bases, and 12 bases had no gene match. This CDR3 contains 15 residues. CDR1 DFQATT and CDR2 SNEGSKA come from the germline V gene (reference sequence). The CDR3 DNA is TGCAGTGCTGACAGACGGGACAGGGTGCAAAATGAGCAGTTCTTC. It specifies CSADRRDRVQNEQFF.

V and J are TRBV29-1 and TRBJ1-1; D is undetermined. Per the germline V gene, CDR1 is SQVTM and CDR2 is ANQGSEA. V was pared by 3 bases and J by 1 base, with 6 bases between. CDR3 length: 12 residues. For the CDR3, the DNA is TGCAGCGTTGACGTCGGGAACACTGAAGCTTTCTTT. It specifies CSVDVGNTEAFF.